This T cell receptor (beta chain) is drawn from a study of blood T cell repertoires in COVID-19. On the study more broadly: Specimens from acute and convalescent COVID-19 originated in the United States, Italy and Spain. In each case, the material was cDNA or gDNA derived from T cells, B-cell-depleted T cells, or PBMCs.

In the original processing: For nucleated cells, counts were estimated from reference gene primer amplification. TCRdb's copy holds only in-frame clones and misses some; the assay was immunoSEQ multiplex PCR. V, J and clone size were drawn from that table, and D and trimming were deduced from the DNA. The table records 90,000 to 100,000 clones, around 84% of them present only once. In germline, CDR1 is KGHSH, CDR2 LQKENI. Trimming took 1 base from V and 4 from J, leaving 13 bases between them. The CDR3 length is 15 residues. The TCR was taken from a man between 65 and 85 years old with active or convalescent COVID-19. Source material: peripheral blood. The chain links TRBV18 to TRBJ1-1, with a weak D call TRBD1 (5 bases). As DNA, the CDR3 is TGTGCCAGCTCACCACTTGACAGTGCCGTCACTGAAGCTTTCTTT. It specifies CASSPLDSAVTEAFF.